Listed below are T cell receptor beta chains from one sample, sequenced in a study of graft-versus-host responses after intestinal transplantation. Their recognized antigens are unknown. TCRdb's copy holds only in-frame clones and misses some; the assay was immunoSEQ multiplex PCR. Seen here are about 66,000 clones, about 90% observed once, and the top ten hold about 1.3%. This sample comprised unstimulated CD8+ T cells sorted from spleen or lymph node cells, obtained before intestinal transplant. Receptor source: a human donor who received an intestinal transplant. Each CDR3 is given with its conserved first and last residue. D genes are given only for firm matches. The listing skips clone size in some rows; elsewhere it reads once, few, many or a size class.

d_gene,v_gene,j_gene,abundance,CDR3nt,CDR3aa
-,TRBV5-4,TRBJ2-5,medium-sized,TGTGCCAGCAGCCTGGGAGTAGCGGAGACCCAGTACTTC,CASSLGVAETQYF
-,TRBV12-5,TRBJ2-4,-,TGTGCTAGTGGCGAGGCCCGCCTCATTCAGTACTTC,CASGEARLIQYF
-,TRBV6-1,TRBJ2-1,-,TGTGCCAGCGGGCGGGACTCCTACAATGAGCAGTTCTTC,CASGRDSYNEQFF
-,TRBV6-4,TRBJ1-4,-,TGTGCCAGCAGTGATACGACAGGACCGAATGAAAAACTGTTTTTT,CASSDTTGPNEKLFF
TRBD2,TRBV9,TRBJ2-1,-,TGTGCCAGCAGCCCGGGGGGGAGCTCCTACAATGAGCAGTTCTTC,CASSPGGSSYNEQFF
-,TRBV27,TRBJ2-7,-,TGTGCCAGCGGTACAGGGAATCCTTACGAGCAGTACTTC,CASGTGNPYEQYF
-,TRBV5-1,TRBJ2-3,-,TGCGCCAGCACCTCCCCGGGGGAAGGAGATACGCAGTATTTT,CASTSPGEGDTQYF
TRBD1,TRBV4-1,TRBJ1-4,-,TGCGCCAGCAGCCAACAGGGGGCTTTTAATGAAAAACTGTTTTTT,CASSQQGAFNEKLFF
-,TRBV5-1,TRBJ2-7,-,TGCGCCAGCAGCCTCCTGGGACGGGAGTACGAGCAGTACTTC,CASSLLGREYEQYF
TRBD2,TRBV4-1,TRBJ2-2,-,TGCGCCAGCAGCCAAGCGGCAGCGGGGCCCTCGGGAGCCGGGGAGCTGTTTTTT,CASSQAAAGPSGAGELFF
TRBD1,TRBV2,TRBJ1-5,-,TGTGCCAGCAGTGACTGGCACAGGGGGTCGGGTCAGCCCCAGCATTTT,CASSDWHRGSGQPQHF
-,TRBV27,TRBJ2-3,-,TGCGTCGCAGGAGATACGCAGTATTTT,CVAGDTQYF
TRBD1,TRBV6-5,TRBJ2-7,-,TGTGCCAGCAGTTATGGACAGGGGAGTGTCGAGCAGTACTTC,CASSYGQGSVEQYF
-,TRBV27,TRBJ1-6,few,TGTGCCAGCAGTTTTGAGGGGGATTCACCCCTCCACTTT,CASSFEGDSPLHF
-,TRBV6-8,TRBJ2-1,once,TGTGCCAACCAAGGGTCCCGGGGCTCCTACAATGAGCAGTTCTTC,CANQGSRGSYNEQFF
TRBD1,TRBV7-9,TRBJ1-2,-,TGTGCCAGCAGCCTGGGGACAGGGTGGGGCTACACCTTC,CASSLGTGWGYTF
TRBD1,TRBV5-1,TRBJ1-1,-,TGCGCCAGCAGCTTACAGGGGCCCAACACTGAAGCTTTCTTT,CASSLQGPNTEAFF
TRBD1,TRBV5-4,TRBJ2-1,once,TGTGCCAGCAGGATGGCAGGGGGTGAGCAGTTCTTC,CASRMAGGEQFF
-,TRBV19,TRBJ1-6,once,TGTGCCAGTAAGGAGGCGACCAAATATAATTCACCCCTCCACTTT,CASKEATKYNSPLHF
-,TRBV27,TRBJ2-7,-,TGTGCCAGCAGAACAGGGTACTACGAGCAGTACTTC,CASRTGYYEQYF
-,TRBV27,TRBJ2-7,-,TGTGCCAGCAGTTTCGGGGGGCTTTCCTACGAGCAGTACTTC,CASSFGGLSYEQYF
-,TRBV12-5,TRBJ2-7,-,TGTGCTAGTGGTTTGATTCCCGATACTAACTACGAGCAGTACTTC,CASGLIPDTNYEQYF
-,TRBV27,TRBJ1-5,-,TGTGCCAGCAGTTGGCGGGGCAATCAGCCCCAGCATTTT,CASSWRGNQPQHF
-,TRBV27,TRBJ1-2,-,TGTGCCAGCAGTGGACAGCCAAGAGGGGGCTACACCTTC,CASSGQPRGGYTF
TRBD2,TRBV9,TRBJ2-5,-,TGTGCCAGCAGCCCGGGGGGGGATGGGGCCCAGTACTTC,CASSPGGDGAQYF
TRBD2,TRBV2,TRBJ2-2,-,TGTGCCAGCACCGAAGGACTAGCGGCGAACACCGGGGAGCTGTTTTTT,CASTEGLAANTGELFF
-,TRBV15,TRBJ1-2,-,TGTGCCACCAGCAGCCACGCGGGGGTTGGGGACTATGGCTACACCTTC,CATSSHAGVGDYGYTF
-,TRBV28,TRBJ1-2,few,TGTGCCAGCAGTCCCAGGGCTAACTATGGCTACACCTTC,CASSPRANYGYTF
-,TRBV7-2,TRBJ2-1,-,TGTGCCAGCAGCCGGGGGACCAGCTCCTACAATGAGCAGTTCTTC,CASSRGTSSYNEQFF
-,TRBV2,TRBJ1-2,-,TGTGCCAGCACCCTCCGACAGGCCTATGGCTACACCTTC,CASTLRQAYGYTF
TRBD2,TRBV4-1,TRBJ2-7,-,TGCGCCAGCAGCCAAGTAGCTAGCGGCTCCTACGAGCAGTACTTC,CASSQVASGSYEQYF
TRBD2,TRBV7-2,TRBJ2-5,-,TGTGCCAGCAGCTTAGAGCTCCTAGCGGGGGTACAAGAGACCCAGTACTTC,CASSLELLAGVQETQYF
TRBD1,TRBV28,TRBJ1-3,-,TGTGCCAGCAGTTCCACAGGGGGTGGAAACACCATATATTTT,CASSSTGGGNTIYF
TRBD1,TRBV5-6,TRBJ2-1,-,TGTGCCAGCAGCACGGATCAGGGGGCGAATCCTGAGCAGTTCTTC,CASSTDQGANPEQFF
TRBD1,TRBV4-1,TRBJ1-1,-,TGCGCCAGCAGCCAAGGCCAGGGGGACACTGAAGCTTTCTTT,CASSQGQGDTEAFF
TRBD2,TRBV15,TRBJ2-1,-,TGTGCCACCAGCAGCCTTACTAGCGGGGGGGCCGGAGGCAATGAGCAGTTCTTC,CATSSLTSGGAGGNEQFF
-,TRBV5-4,TRBJ2-2,once,TGTGCCAGCAGCCTAAACACCGGGGAGCTGTTTTTT,CASSLNTGELFF
-,TRBV6-6,TRBJ2-5,-,TGTGCCAGCAGTCCCCCGGAAGAGACCCAGTACTTC,CASSPPEETQYF
-,TRBV7-9,TRBJ2-1,-,TGTGCCAGCAGACCGGTGGGGGGAGGTCACAATGAGCAGTTCTTC,CASRPVGGGHNEQFF
TRBD1,TRBV6-5,TRBJ1-1,-,TGTGCCAGCAGTTTCACAACAGGGGGGAACACTGAAGCTTTCTTT,CASSFTTGGNTEAFF
-,TRBV19,TRBJ1-4,-,TGTGCCAGTTCCCAATCTGGCATACTCAGGGGATATGAAAAACTGTTTTTT,CASSQSGILRGYEKLFF
-,TRBV13,TRBJ2-2,-,TGTGCCAGCAGGGCAGGGACGAACACCGGGGAGCTGTTTTTT,CASRAGTNTGELFF
-,TRBV6-1,TRBJ2-7,-,TGTGCCAGCAGTGAGATTTTGGGCGGGCGGTCCTACGAGCAGTACTTC,CASSEILGGRSYEQYF
-,TRBV5-4,TRBJ1-1,-,TGTGCCAGCGTAGACAGGAACACTGAAGCTTTCTTT,CASVDRNTEAFF
-,TRBV7-9,TRBJ2-7,-,TGTGCCAGCAGCCAGGCTAACTACGAGCAGTACTTC,CASSQANYEQYF
TRBD2,TRBV7-7,TRBJ2-1,once,TGTGCTAGCAGCTTAGGGCCCGGCGGGGGGAATGAGCAGTTCTTC,CASSLGPGGGNEQFF
TRBD1,TRBV13,TRBJ2-1,-,TGTGCCAGCAGCTCCCGGGACAGGGTCAATGAGCAGTTCTTC,CASSSRDRVNEQFF
-,TRBV27,TRBJ2-2,-,TGTGCCAGCAGGGAGGGGGCGATCACCGGGGAGCTGTTTTTT,CASREGAITGELFF
-,TRBV27,TRBJ2-1,-,TGTGCCAGCAGTTTATCCCCACGTCAGCTAGCCGACAATGAGCAGTTCTTC,CASSLSPRQLADNEQFF
TRBD1,TRBV5-1,TRBJ1-2,-,TGCGCCAGCAGCTTTGGGGACAGGGAATACTATGGCTACACCTTC,CASSFGDREYYGYTF
TRBD1,TRBV18,TRBJ1-5,-,TGTGCCAGCGCGACAGGGGGCTACAATCAGCCCCAGCATTTT,CASATGGYNQPQHF
-,TRBV15,TRBJ2-7,-,TGTGCCACCAGCAGTGGTGGGGGGTCTAGGGAGCAGTACTTC,CATSSGGGSREQYF
-,TRBV7-2,TRBJ2-3,-,TGTGCCAGCAGCCCGGGGGTGGCACGGAGGTATTTT,CASSPGVARRYF
TRBD2,TRBV6-5,TRBJ2-2,-,TGTGCCACCTTAATAGGCAGGGAGGGCACCGGGGAGCTGTTTTTT,CATLIGREGTGELFF
TRBD2,TRBV13,TRBJ2-5,-,TGTGCCAGCAGCTTTCGGGGGGACCAAGAGACCCAGTACTTC,CASSFRGDQETQYF